The source of this T cell receptor beta chain is a study of beta chain features in type 1 diabetes. The overall study: The study examined 107,917,701 sorted cells across all samples. Study-wide findings and caveats: When Type 1 diabetes patients were examined, their TCRB CDR3s proved moderately but significantly shorter in all four CD4+ subsets. Shorter templates might be favored by PCR, equally in patients and controls. Because the template was cDNA, high-expressing cells might be over-represented. Lower insertion and higher deletion counts appeared at VDJ junctions in type 1 diabetes patients.

This clone was seen a handful of times. The antigen is unknown. Reverse transcribing all isolated RNA meant expressed TCRB transcripts were sequenced. Some clones are missing from TCRdb's copy, which holds only in-frame ones; the method was immunoSEQ multiplex PCR. Among around 160,000 clones, about 9% were seen once, and the ten largest hold around 0.7%. Per the germline V gene, CDR1 is KGHSH and CDR2 is LQKENI. This CDR3 has 14 residues. V shed 0 bases and J 10 bases; nucleotides not matched to a gene: 1. The chain employs TRBV18 and TRBJ2-1, with 12 bases aligning to TRBD2. The specimen sequenced was central memory CD4+ T cells from blood. This sequence was found in a woman younger than 45 with type 1 diabetes. The chain's CDR3 is CASSPPGLAGEQFF. The DNA for the CDR3 is TGTGCCAGCTCACCACCCGGACTAGCGGGGGAGCAGTTCTTC.